The rows below give T cell receptor beta chains drawn from one sample of a study of cytomegalovirus exposure and HLA in healthy donors. Data came from immunoSEQ multiplex PCR; TCRdb stores just in-frame clones and leaves some out. Of under 150,000 clones in the sample, almost 85% were seen once. Sequenced material: PBMCs. Receptor source: a man aged 25 to 45 in good health and CMV-seropositive. CDR3s include the opening cysteine and the closing phenylalanine or tryptophan. D genes are given only for firm matches. Expanded clones are given a class, and other clones once, few, many or no size at all.

>-|TRBD1|TRBJ1-1|TRBV5-1
CASSFRDRGYTEAFF
TGCGCCAGCAGCTTCCGGGACAGGGGTTACACTGAAGCTTTCTTT
>-|TRBD2|TRBJ2-3|TRBV19
CATLGLAGNTDTQYF
TGTGCCACCCTAGGACTAGCGGGAAACACAGATACGCAGTATTTT
>-|-|TRBJ2-5|TRBV7-2
CASSGMGGVETQYF
TGTGCCAGCAGCGGCATGGGGGGAGTTGAGACCCAGTACTTC
>once|TRBD2|TRBJ2-1|TRBV30
CAWRTSGGYEQFF
TGTGCCTGGAGGACTAGCGGGGGTTATGAGCAGTTCTTC
>-|-|TRBJ1-6|TRBV14
CASRRSSYNSPLHF
TGTGCCAGCAGGAGAAGCTCCTATAATTCACCCCTCCACTTT
>-|TRBD2|TRBJ2-3|TRBV5-1
CASSLVGGGNTDTQYF
TGCGCCAGCAGCTTGGTGGGCGGGGGAAACACAGATACGCAGTATTTT
>-|TRBD2|TRBJ2-5|TRBV6-5
CASTPLRGGAQYF
TGTGCCAGCACCCCGCTCCGGGGGGGAGCCCAGTACTTC
>-|TRBD1|TRBJ2-7|TRBV19
CASSMPGQGFEQYF
TGTGCCAGTAGTATGCCGGGACAGGGGTTCGAGCAGTACTTC
>-|-|TRBJ1-1|TRBV28
CASSLLGGQLNTEAFF
TGTGCCAGCAGTTTATTGGGGGGGCAACTGAACACTGAAGCTTTCTTT
>-|-|TRBJ1-6|TRBV30
CAWSSGGRSLHF
TGTGCCTGGAGTTCGGGTGGTAGGTCCCTCCACTTT
>few|TRBD1|TRBJ1-1|TRBV5-1
CASSYVATGAAEAFF
TGCGCCAGCAGCTACGTGGCTACAGGGGCCGCTGAAGCTTTCTTT
>-|TRBD2|TRBJ2-2|TRBV9
CASRLAGEAGELFF
TGTGCCAGCCGGCTAGCGGGAGAGGCGGGGGAGCTGTTTTTT
>-|-|TRBJ2-1|TRBV28
CACRRTSSYNEQFF
TGTGCCTGTCGCAGGACTTCCTCCTACAATGAGCAGTTCTTC
>-|TRBD1|TRBJ2-7|TRBV6-1
CASARDRVTYEQYF
TGTGCCAGCGCCCGGGACAGGGTGACCTACGAGCAGTACTTC
>-|-|TRBJ2-7|TRBV18
CASSRGSSTYEQYF
TGTGCCAGCTCCCGGGGTAGCAGCACCTACGAGCAGTACTTC
>-|-|TRBJ2-3|TRBV28
CASSLNILRPGTDTQYF
TGTGCCAGCAGTTTAAACATACTAAGGCCCGGCACAGATACGCAGTATTTT
>-|-|TRBJ1-2|TRBV30
CAWSREGYGYTF
TGTGCCTGGAGCAGGGAGGGCTATGGCTACACCTTC
>-|-|TRBJ2-3|TRBV29-1
CSVPRQGSTDTQYF
TGCAGCGTTCCTAGGCAGGGTAGCACAGATACGCAGTATTTT
>-|-|TRBJ2-2|TRBV21-1
CASSKGEKEGELFF
TGTGCCAGCAGCAAGGGAGAAAAAGAGGGGGAGCTGTTTTTT
>-|-|TRBJ1-6|TRBV28
CASSPGGRLNSPLHF
TGTGCCAGCAGTCCTGGGGGCAGATTAAATTCACCCCTCCACTTT
>-|TRBD2|TRBJ2-3|TRBV14
CASSRGLEMGTDTQYF
TGTGCCAGCAGCCGTGGACTAGAGATGGGCACAGATACGCAGTATTTT
>-|-|TRBJ1-1|TRBV10-3
CAISESAGLTEAFF
TGTGCCATCAGTGAGTCGGCAGGGCTCACTGAAGCTTTCTTT
>-|TRBD2|TRBJ2-7|TRBV6-6
CASSYWLAGNYEQYF
TGTGCCAGCAGTTACTGGCTAGCGGGCAACTACGAGCAGTACTTC
>-|-|TRBJ1-4|TRBV5-6
CASSAMGRSEKLFF
TGTGCCAGCAGCGCGATGGGGAGGAGTGAAAAACTGTTTTTT
>few|-|TRBJ1-1|TRBV28
CASSLLADSNTEAFF
TGTGCCAGCAGTTTGTTGGCGGACTCTAACACTGAAGCTTTCTTT
>few|TRBD1|TRBJ1-1|TRBV5-1
CASSRDSHGTEAFF
TGCGCCAGCAGCCGGGACAGCCACGGCACTGAAGCTTTCTTT
>-|-|TRBJ1-6|TRBV5-4
CASSSAQTTGNSPLHF
TGTGCCAGCAGTTCAGCGCAAACAACAGGAAATTCACCCCTCCACTTT
>-|TRBD1|TRBJ2-5|TRBV7-2
CASSLERGRGETQYF
TGTGCCAGCAGCTTAGAAAGGGGGCGAGGGGAGACCCAGTACTTC
>-|TRBD2|TRBJ2-5|TRBV5-1
CASSLGVAGVDEETQYF
TGCGCCAGCAGCTTGGGTGTAGCGGGGGTCGACGAGGAGACCCAGTACTTC
>-|-|TRBJ2-7|TRBV11-2
CASSLTKNEQYF
TGTGCCAGCAGCTTAACTAAAAACGAGCAGTACTTC
>-|-|TRBJ2-7|TRBV7-9
CASSSRGLEQYF
TGTGCCAGCAGCTCCCGGGGTCTCGAGCAGTACTTC
>-|TRBD2|TRBJ2-1|TRBV10-3
CAISELAGKNEQFF
TGTGCCATCAGTGAACTAGCGGGGAAGAATGAGCAGTTCTTC
>-|-|TRBJ2-1|TRBV29-1
CSVRGTYNEQFF
TGCAGCGTGCGGGGCACATACAATGAGCAGTTCTTC
>-|TRBD2|TRBJ2-1|TRBV7-7
CASSLGLAGEVEQFF
TGTGCCAGCAGCCTCGGACTAGCGGGAGAGGTTGAGCAGTTCTTC
>-|TRBD1|TRBJ1-1|TRBV10-3
CATRQGATEAFF
TGTGCCACCAGACAGGGGGCGACTGAAGCTTTCTTT
>-|TRBD2|TRBJ2-7|TRBV7-9
CASRRLSGGVYEQYF
TGTGCCAGCAGACGCCTTAGCGGGGGGGTGTACGAGCAGTACTTC
>-|TRBD2|TRBJ2-1|TRBV2
CASQWEGYNEQFF
TGTGCCAGCCAATGGGAGGGTTACAATGAGCAGTTCTTC
>-|-|TRBJ2-7|TRBV7-2
CASSPGGTAAYEQYF
TGTGCCAGCAGCCCCGGAGGGACAGCGGCCTACGAGCAGTACTTC
>-|-|TRBJ2-1|TRBV5-1
CASSYTGTQYNEQFF
TGCGCCAGCAGTTATACCGGGACACAGTACAATGAGCAGTTCTTC
>-|-|TRBJ1-5|TRBV6-6
CASTPGGGQPQHF
TGTGCCAGCACCCCGGGGGGGGGCCAGCCCCAGCATTTT
>-|-|TRBJ1-6|TRBV6-1
CASGKGYGGVSPLHF
TGTGCCAGCGGGAAGGGGTACGGAGGGGTTTCACCCCTCCACTTT
>-|TRBD2|TRBJ2-2|TRBV9
CASSVGLAGRLSTGELFF
TGTGCCAGCAGCGTAGGACTAGCGGGACGCCTATCCACCGGGGAGCTGTTTTTT
>-|TRBD2|TRBJ2-1|TRBV6-1
CASSWIAGSYNEQFF
TGTGCCAGCAGTTGGATAGCGGGCTCCTACAATGAGCAGTTCTTC
>-|-|TRBJ1-1|TRBV5-1
CASSPGGGGGTEAFF
TGCGCCAGCAGCCCGGGGGGCGGGGGAGGCACTGAAGCTTTCTTT
>few|-|TRBJ2-5|TRBV30
CAWSVSRETQYF
TGTGCCTGGAGTGTAAGCCGGGAGACCCAGTACTTC
>-|-|TRBJ1-6|TRBV6-1
CATTDRNNSPLHF
TGTGCCACCACGGACAGAAATAATTCACCCCTCCACTTT
>-|-|TRBJ1-2|TRBV25-1
CASKALGRGYTF
TGTGCCAGCAAGGCCTTGGGGCGGGGCTACACCTTC
>once|TRBD2|TRBJ2-5|TRBV28
CASSLEAGGETQYF
TGTGCCAGCAGTTTAGAAGCGGGGGGGGAGACCCAGTACTTC
>-|TRBD1|TRBJ2-7|TRBV9
CASSKTGTGGYEQYF
TGTGCCAGCAGCAAAACCGGGACAGGGGGCTACGAGCAGTACTTC
>once|TRBD1|TRBJ1-2|TRBV2
CASSAIQGLYGYTF
TGTGCCAGCAGTGCAATACAGGGGCTCTATGGCTACACCTTC
>-|-|TRBJ2-3|TRBV5-3
CARSLGGSEPPHTDTQYF
TGTGCCAGAAGCTTGGGAGGGTCTGAGCCCCCTCACACAGATACGCAGTATTTT